The clone carrying this TCR beta chain was observed a handful of times. Libraries were prepared by immunoSEQ multiplex PCR; TCRdb keeps only in-frame clonotypes and omits some of them. The profile covers approximately 190,000 clones, with about three quarters appearing a single time and approximately 5.9% taken by the ten largest. These data belong to a study of cytotoxic CD8 clonotypes in ibrutinib-treated CLL. For the study at large: Responses: around 25 partial, 2 complete; after median approximately 67 months, around 14 stayed remitted, around twelve progressed.

The CDR3 sequence is 13 residues long. Deletions cut 7 bases from V and 3 bases from J, with 13 bases between. CDR1 is SGHRS, CDR2 YFSETQ, per germline. This sequence was found in a human donor with chronic lymphocytic leukemia. Material: PBMCs, obtained after 12 months of ibrutinib treatment. V usage is TRBV5-1 and J usage is TRBJ1-1; D perhaps matches TRBD1 (5 bases). The CDR3: CASSRRGDTEAFF. Written as DNA, the CDR3 is TGCGCCAGCTCCCGACGGGGGGACACTGAAGCTTTCTTT.